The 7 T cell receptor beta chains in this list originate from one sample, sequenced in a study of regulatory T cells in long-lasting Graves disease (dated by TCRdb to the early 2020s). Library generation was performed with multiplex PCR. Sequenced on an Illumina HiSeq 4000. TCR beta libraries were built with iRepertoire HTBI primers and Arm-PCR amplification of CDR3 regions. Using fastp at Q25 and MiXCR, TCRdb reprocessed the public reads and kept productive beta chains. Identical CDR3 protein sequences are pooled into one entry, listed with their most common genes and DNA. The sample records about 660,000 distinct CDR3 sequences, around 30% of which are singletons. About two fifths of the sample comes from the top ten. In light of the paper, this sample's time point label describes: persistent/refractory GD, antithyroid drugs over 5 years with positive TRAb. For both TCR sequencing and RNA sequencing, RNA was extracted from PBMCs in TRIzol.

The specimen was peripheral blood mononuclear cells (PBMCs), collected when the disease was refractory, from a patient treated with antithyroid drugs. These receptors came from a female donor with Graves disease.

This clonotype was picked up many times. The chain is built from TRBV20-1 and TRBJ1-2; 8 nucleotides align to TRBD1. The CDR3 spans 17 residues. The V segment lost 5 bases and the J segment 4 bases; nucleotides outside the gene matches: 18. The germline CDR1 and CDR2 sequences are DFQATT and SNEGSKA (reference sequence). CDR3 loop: CSAYAQTLRGPGYGYTF. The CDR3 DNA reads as TGCAGTGCTTACGCACAAACCCTCAGGGGGCCAGGCTATGGCTACACCTTC.

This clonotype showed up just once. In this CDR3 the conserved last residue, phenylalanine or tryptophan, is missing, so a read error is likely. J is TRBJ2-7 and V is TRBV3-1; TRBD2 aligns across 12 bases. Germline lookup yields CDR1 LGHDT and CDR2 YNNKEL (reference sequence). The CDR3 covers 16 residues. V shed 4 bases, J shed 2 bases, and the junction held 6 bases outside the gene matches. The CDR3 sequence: CASSRGSSGRAYEQYS. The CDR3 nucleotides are TGTGCCAGCAGCCGGGGCTCTAGCGGGAGGGCCTACGAGCAGTACTCC.

The CDR3 DNA follows: TGTGCCAGCGTGGAGAACGGCGGGAGTCCCTACGAGCAGTACTTC. The encoded protein is CASVENGGSPYEQYF. The V and J genes are TRBV27 and TRBJ2-7, with 7 bases identical to TRBD2. Germline CDR1 reads MNHEY; CDR2 reads SMNVEV (reference sequence). Trimming removed 8 bases from V and 2 bases from J; junction bases left unmatched: 12. The CDR3 length is 15 residues.

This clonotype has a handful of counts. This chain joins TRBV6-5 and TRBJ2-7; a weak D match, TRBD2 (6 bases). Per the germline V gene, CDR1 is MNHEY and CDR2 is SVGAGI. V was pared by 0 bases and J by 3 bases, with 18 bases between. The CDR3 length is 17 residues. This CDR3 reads CASSYSWERVLLYEQYF. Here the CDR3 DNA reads TGTGCCAGCAGTTACTCGTGGGAGCGGGTCCTCCTCTACGAGCAGTACTTC.

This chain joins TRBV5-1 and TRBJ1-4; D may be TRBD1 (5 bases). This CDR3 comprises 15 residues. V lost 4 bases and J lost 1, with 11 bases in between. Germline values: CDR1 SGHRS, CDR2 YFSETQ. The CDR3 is CASSGDGRTNEKLFF. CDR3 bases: TGCGCCAGCAGCGGGGACGGCAGAACTAATGAAAAACTGTTTTTT.

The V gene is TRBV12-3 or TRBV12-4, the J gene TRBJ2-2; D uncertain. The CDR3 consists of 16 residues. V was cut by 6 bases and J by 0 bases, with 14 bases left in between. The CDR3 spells CASSVEPHANTGELFF. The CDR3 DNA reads TGTGCCAGCAGCGTAGAACCCCACGCGAACACCGGGGAGCTGTTTTTT.

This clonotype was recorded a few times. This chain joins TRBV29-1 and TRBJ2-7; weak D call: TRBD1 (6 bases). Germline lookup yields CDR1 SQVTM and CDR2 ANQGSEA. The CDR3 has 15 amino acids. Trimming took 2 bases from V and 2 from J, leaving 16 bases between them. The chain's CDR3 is CSVETTGLSPYEQYF. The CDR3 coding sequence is TGCAGCGTTGAAACTACAGGGCTTTCCCCCTACGAGCAGTACTTC.